A single sample gave rise to the 9 T cell receptor beta chains below, sequenced in a study of CD8 T cells in ankylosing spondylitis. A single record per CDR3 protein comes from TCRdb applying MiXCR to the 5' RACE reads. The repertoire holds hundreds of thousands of distinct CDR3 sequences, with around 32% as singletons. Sample: blood, either unsorted or a sorted T cell fraction (not recorded which). The receptors were gathered from a male donor with ankylosing spondylitis or in good health (not recorded which).

This sequence joins TRBV20-1 and TRBJ2-3; 14 nucleotides line up with TRBD2. This CDR3 region has 16 residues. The ends lost 5 bases at V and 2 bases at J; junction bases unmatched: 6. Germline V gives CDR1 DFQATT, CDR2 SNEGSKA (reference sequence). For the CDR3, the DNA is TGCAGTGCTGACGGGACTAGCGGGGGACCCACAGATACGCAGTATTTT. Translating gives CSADGTSGGPTDTQYF.

DNA for the CDR3: TGTGCCAGCAGCATCGGGGGGGGCGGAGAGACCCAGTACTTC. Amino acid sequence: CASSIGGGGETQYF. This chain links TRBV7-3 with TRBJ2-5; 8 bases align to TRBD2. The CDR3 length is 14 residues. V was clipped by 5 bases and J by 4 bases; unmatched bases: 6. CDR1 SGHTA and CDR2 FQGTGA come from the germline V gene.

In this sample, this clonotype turned up a few times. CDR3 sequence: CSSGQGDTDTQYF. CDR3 nucleotide sequence: TGCAGCTCGGGACAGGGAGACACAGATACGCAGTATTTT. The rearrangement links TRBV29-1 to TRBJ2-3; TRBD1 matches 9 bases. Germline V gene data show CDR1 as SQVTM and CDR2 as ANQGSEA. With 8 bases clipped from V and 2 bases from J, the junction kept 5 bases outside the gene matches. This CDR3 is built from 13 residues.

This clonotype was picked up a small number of times. The chain has TRBV5-1 and TRBJ1-4; tentatively, D is TRBD1 (5 bases). With 4 bases removed from V and 0 bases from J, the gap between germline ends came to 7 bases. This CDR3 is built from 14 residues. Germline assignment: CDR1 SGHRS and CDR2 YFSETQ. The CDR3, as DNA: TGCGCCAGCAGCGGGGGACCAACTAATGAAAAACTGTTTTTT. This sequence encodes CASSGGPTNEKLFF.

This clonotype was observed a single time. The CDR3 bases are TGCGCCAGCAGCTACGAGATGGCCGGGAGGGGAGGGGATACGCAGTATTTT. It yields the protein CASSYEMAGRGGDTQYF. The chain joins TRBV4-1 to TRBJ2-3; TRBD2 aligns across 8 bases. V lost 5 bases and J lost 6; bases outside the gene matches: 16. The V gene's germline CDR1 is MGHRA and CDR2 YSYEKL. There are 17 residues in the CDR3.

The chain is built from TRBV10-3 and TRBJ1-2, with D unclear. The CDR3 consists of 14 residues. Germline V CDR1 and CDR2: ENHRY, SYGVKD. V dropped 10 bases and J dropped 4 bases, with 19 bases sitting between them. Here the CDR3 DNA reads TGTGCCACGGAGGAGGGAAGGCGAGTCTATGGCTACACCTTC. This translates into CATEEGRRVYGYTF.

The chain combines TRBV20-1 with TRBJ2-1; D unresolved. The CDR3 length is 11 residues. V lost 8 bases, J lost 7 bases, and 12 bases lay in between. In germline, CDR1 is DFQATT, CDR2 SNEGSKA (reference sequence). This chain's CDR3 is CSFKSENEQFF. The CDR3 nucleotides read TGCAGTTTTAAGTCAGAGAATGAGCAGTTCTTC.

This clonotype was observed a handful of times. The rearrangement links TRBV29-1 to TRBJ2-7; no firm D call. The CDR3 has 11 amino acids. V lost 5 bases, J lost 1 base, and 6 bases lay in between. Germline CDR1 is SQVTM and CDR2 is ANQGSEA. Here the CDR3 DNA reads TGCAGCGTTCTTTTATCCTACGAGCAGTACTTC. This translates into CSVLLSYEQYF.

V is TRBV30 and J is TRBJ2-1, with unresolved D. V lost 5 bases and J lost 6, with 8 bases in between. Germline V lookup: CDR1 GTSNPN, CDR2 SVGIG (reference sequence). This CDR3 spans 11 amino acids. The CDR3: CAWAGGNEQFF. In DNA, the CDR3 is TGTGCCTGGGCCGGTGGCAATGAGCAGTTCTTC.